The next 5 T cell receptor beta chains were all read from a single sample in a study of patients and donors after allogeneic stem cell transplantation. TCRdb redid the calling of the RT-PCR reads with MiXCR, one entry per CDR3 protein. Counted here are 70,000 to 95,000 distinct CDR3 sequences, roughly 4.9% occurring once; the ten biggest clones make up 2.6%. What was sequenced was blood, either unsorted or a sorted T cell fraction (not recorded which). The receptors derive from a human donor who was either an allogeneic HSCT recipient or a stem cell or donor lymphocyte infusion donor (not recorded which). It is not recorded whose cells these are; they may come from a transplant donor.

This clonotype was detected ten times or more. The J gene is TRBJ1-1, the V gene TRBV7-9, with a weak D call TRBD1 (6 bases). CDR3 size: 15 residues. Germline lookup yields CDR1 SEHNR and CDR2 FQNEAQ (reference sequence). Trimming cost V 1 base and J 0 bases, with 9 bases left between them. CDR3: CASSLVSGVNTEAFF. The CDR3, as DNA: TGTGCCAGCAGCTTAGTATCAGGGGTGAACACTGAAGCTTTCTTT.

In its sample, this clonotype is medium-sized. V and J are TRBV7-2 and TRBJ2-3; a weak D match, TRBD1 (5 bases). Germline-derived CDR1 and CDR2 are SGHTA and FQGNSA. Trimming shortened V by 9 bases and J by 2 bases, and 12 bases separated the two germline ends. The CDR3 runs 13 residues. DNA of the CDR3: TGTGCCAGTACGCAGGGATACACAGATACGCAGTATTTT. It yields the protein CASTQGYTDTQYF.

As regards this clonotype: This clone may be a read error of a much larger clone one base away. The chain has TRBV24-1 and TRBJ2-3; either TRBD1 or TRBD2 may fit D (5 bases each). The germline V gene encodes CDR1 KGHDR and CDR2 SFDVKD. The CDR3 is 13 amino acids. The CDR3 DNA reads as TGTGCCACCAAGTCAGGGAGTACAGATGCGCAGTATTTT. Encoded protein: CATKSGSTDAQYF.

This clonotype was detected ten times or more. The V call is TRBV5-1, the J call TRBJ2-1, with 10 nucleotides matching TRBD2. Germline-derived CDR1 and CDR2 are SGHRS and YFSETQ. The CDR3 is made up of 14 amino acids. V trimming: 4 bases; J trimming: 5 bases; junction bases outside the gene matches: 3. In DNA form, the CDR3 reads TGCGCCAGCAGCGCACTAGCGGGGAACAATGAGCAGTTCTTC. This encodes CASSALAGNNEQFF.

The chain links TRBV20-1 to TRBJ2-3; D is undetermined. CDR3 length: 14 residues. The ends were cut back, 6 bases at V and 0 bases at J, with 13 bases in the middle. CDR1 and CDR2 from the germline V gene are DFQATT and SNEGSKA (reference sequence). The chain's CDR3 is CSARTDPSTDTQYF. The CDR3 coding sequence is TGCAGTGCCAGGACGGATCCTAGCACAGATACGCAGTATTTT.